The T cell receptor (beta chain) under discussion was sequenced for a study of cytomegalovirus exposure and HLA in healthy donors. Study conclusions and caveats: There were some V segments, including TRBV6-2 and TRBV6-3, excluded as indistinguishable.

V gave up 4 bases and J gave up 0 bases, with 9 bases separating them. The germline gives CDR1 SGHNT, CDR2 YYREEE (reference sequence). This CDR3 contains 14 residues. This clone was seen a handful of times. Its antigen is unknown. The primer mix had 60 Vbeta and 13 Jbeta primers. Clones were read by immunoSEQ multiplex PCR, and TCRdb kept only the in-frame ones, dropping some. The sample has roughly 97,000 clones, over 9% seen once. V and J are TRBV5-4 and TRBJ2-3; unclear D gene. The clonotype comes from a middle-aged man in good health and CMV-seropositive. Specimen: PBMCs. CDR3 coding DNA: TGTGCCAGCAGCCTAGTATCTAGCACAGATACGCAGTATTTT. Its translation: CASSLVSSTDTQYF.